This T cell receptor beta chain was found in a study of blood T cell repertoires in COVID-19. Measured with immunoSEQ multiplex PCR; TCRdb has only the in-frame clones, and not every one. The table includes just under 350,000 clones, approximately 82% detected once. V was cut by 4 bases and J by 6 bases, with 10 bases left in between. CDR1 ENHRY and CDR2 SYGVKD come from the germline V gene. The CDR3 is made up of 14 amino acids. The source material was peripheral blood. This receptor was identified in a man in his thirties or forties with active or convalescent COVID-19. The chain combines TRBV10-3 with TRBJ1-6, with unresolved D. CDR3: CAISVEGFNSPLHF. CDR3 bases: TGTGCCATCAGTGTAGAGGGCTTTAATTCACCCCTCCACTTT.